Described below is a single T cell receptor beta chain sequence and its context. The antigen remains undetermined. Treatment meaning: roughly 10-day PBMC culture with coronavirus spike peptide pools or control peptides (ViraFEST assay). Before TCRs were sequenced, ViraFEST expanded antigen-specific T cells with peptide pools. Cultures of PBMCs, more than 1.5 million per well, were set up with approximately 10 IU/ml IL-2 and roughly 10 ug/ml peptide pools. Cultured CD4+ T cells had their DNA profiled by the Oncomine TCR Beta short-read assay. TCRdb ran MiXCR on the PCR reads and lists one entry per CDR3 protein. The profile shows some 14,000 distinct CDR3 sequences, roughly half of them singletons. The sample is drawn from a study of vaccination and CD4 T cells after COVID-19. Study overall: Samples taken post-COVID came a median roughly 100 days after diagnosis, ranging from 35 to 161.

The sequencing sample was made of CD4+ T cells from blood, cultured in vitro. The clonotype was recovered from a human donor who had recovered from COVID-19.

CDR3 residues: CASSKQGLRTDTQYF. The CDR3 nucleotides are TGTGCCAGCAGCAAACAGGGGCTGAGGACAGATACGCAGTATTTT. The chain joins TRBV6-2 or TRBV6-3 to TRBJ2-3; 7 bases are shared with TRBD1. With V trimmed by 6 bases and J by 3 bases, 9 bases remained unmatched. The CDR3 is made up of 15 amino acids. Germline-derived CDR1 and CDR2 are MNHEY and SVGEGT.